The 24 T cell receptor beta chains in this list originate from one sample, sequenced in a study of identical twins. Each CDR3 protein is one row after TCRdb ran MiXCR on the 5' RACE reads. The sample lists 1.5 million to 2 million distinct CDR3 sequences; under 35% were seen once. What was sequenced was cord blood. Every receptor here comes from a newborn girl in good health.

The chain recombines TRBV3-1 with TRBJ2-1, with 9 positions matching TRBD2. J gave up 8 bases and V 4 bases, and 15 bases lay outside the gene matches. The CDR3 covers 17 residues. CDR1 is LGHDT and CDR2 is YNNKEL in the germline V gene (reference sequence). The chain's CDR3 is CASSPGLAGYNMDEQFF. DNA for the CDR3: TGTGCCAGCAGCCCCGGGCTAGCGGGATACAATATGGATGAGCAGTTCTTC.

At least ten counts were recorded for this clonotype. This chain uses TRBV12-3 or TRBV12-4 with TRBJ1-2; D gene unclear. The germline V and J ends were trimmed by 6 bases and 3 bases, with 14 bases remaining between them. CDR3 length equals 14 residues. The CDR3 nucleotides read TGTGCCAGCAGCGTGGGAGTTGCCTACTATGGCTACACCTTC. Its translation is CASSVGVAYYGYTF.

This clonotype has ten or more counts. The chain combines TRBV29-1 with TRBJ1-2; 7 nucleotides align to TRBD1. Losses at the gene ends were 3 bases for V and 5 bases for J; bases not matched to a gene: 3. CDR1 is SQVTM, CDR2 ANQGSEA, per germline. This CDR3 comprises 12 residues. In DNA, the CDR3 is TGCAGCGTTGACAGGGGGAGGTATGGCTACACCTTC. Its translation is CSVDRGRYGYTF.

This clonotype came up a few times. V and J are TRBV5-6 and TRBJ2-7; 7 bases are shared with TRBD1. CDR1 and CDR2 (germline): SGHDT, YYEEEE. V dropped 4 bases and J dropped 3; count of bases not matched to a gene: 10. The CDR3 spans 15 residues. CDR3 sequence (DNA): TGTGCCAGCAGCAGAGCCGGGACAGCCTTCTACGAGCAGTACTTC. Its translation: CASSRAGTAFYEQYF. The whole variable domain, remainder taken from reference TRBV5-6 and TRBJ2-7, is DAGVTQSPTHLIKTRGQQVTLRCSPKSGHDTVSWYQQALGQGPQFIFQYYEEEERQRGNFPDRFSGHQFPNYSSELNVNALLLGDSALYLCASSRAGTAFYEQYFGPGTRLTVT.

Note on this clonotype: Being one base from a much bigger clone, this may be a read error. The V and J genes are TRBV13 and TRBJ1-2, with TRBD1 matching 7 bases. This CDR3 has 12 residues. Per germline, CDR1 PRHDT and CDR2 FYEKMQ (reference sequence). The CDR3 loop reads CASSFREGGCTF. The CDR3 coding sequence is TGTGCCAGCAGCTTCCGGGAAGGGGGCTGCACCTTC.

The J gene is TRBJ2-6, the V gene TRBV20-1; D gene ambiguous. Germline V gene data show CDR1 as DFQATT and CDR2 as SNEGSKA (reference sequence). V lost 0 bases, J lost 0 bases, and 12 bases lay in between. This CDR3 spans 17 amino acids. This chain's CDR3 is CSARDSSLGSGANVLTF. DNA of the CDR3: TGCAGTGCTAGAGATTCTTCTTTAGGCTCTGGGGCCAACGTCCTGACTTTC.

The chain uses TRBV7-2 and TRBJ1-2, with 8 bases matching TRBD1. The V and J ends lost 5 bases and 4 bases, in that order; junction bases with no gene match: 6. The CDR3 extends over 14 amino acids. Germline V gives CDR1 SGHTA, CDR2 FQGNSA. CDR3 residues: CASSPDRELYGYTF. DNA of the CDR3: TGTGCCAGCAGCCCGGACAGGGAGCTCTATGGCTACACCTTC.

The CDR3 loop is CASSLDGADNEQYF. CDR3 bases: TGTGCCAGCAGTTTAGACGGAGCAGACAATGAGCAGTACTTC. The chain recombines TRBV12-3 or TRBV12-4 with TRBJ2-7, with D hard to call. V lost 1 base and J lost 7, with 14 bases in between. The length of the CDR3 is 14 residues.

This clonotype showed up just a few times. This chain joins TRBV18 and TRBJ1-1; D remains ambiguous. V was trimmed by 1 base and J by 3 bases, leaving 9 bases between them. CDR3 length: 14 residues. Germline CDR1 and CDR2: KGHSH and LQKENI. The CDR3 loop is CASSPQDPYTEAFF. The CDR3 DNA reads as TGTGCCAGCTCACCACAGGACCCGTACACTGAAGCTTTCTTT.

The CDR3 sequence: CASSPLTSVADTQYF. The CDR3 nucleotides read TGTGCCAGCTCACCACTGACTAGCGTAGCAGATACGCAGTATTTT. J is TRBJ2-3 and V is TRBV18; 8 nucleotides agree with TRBD2. Looked up from germline, CDR1 is KGHSH and CDR2 is LQKENI. The CDR3 is 15 residues long. Trimming removed 1 base from V and 4 bases from J; junction bases left unmatched: 4.

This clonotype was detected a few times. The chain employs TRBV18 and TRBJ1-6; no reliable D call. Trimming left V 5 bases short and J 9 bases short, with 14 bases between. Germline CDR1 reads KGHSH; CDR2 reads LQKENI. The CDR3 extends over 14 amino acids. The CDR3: CASSNVKRISPLHF. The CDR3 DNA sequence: TGTGCCAGCTCAAACGTCAAGAGGATTTCACCCCTCCACTTT.

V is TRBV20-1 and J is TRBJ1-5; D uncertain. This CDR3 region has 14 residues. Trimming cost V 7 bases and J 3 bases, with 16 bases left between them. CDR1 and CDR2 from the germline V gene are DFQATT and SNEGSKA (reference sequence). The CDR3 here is CSVKRPGDNQPQHF. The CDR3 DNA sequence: TGCAGTGTAAAGCGCCCCGGGGACAATCAGCCCCAGCATTTT.

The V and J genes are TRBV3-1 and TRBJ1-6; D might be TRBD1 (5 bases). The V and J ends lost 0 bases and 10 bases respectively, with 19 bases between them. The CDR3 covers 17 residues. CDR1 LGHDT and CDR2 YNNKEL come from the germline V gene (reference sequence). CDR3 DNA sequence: TGTGCCAGCAGCCAAGATTCGGGGACCGTAAGCGGATCACCCCTCCACTTT. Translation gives CASSQDSGTVSGSPLHF.

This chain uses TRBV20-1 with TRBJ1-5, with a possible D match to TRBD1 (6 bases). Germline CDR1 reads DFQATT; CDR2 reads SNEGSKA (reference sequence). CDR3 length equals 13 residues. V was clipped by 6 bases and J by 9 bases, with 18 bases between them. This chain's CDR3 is CSAHTGPSAPQHF. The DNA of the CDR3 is TGCAGTGCCCATACAGGGCCCTCCGCGCCCCAGCATTTT.

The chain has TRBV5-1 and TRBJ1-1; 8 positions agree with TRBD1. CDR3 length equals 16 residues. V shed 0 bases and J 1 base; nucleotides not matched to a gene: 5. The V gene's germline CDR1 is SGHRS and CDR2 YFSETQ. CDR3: CASSLVRGTGNTEAFF. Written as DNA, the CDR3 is TGCGCCAGCAGCTTGGTCAGGGGGACAGGGAACACTGAAGCTTTCTTT.

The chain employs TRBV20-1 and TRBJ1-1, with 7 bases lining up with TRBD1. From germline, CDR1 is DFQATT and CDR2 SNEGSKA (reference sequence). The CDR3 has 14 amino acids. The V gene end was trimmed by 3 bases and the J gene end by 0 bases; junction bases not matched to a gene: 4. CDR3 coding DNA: TGCAGTGCTAGGAAGACAGGGCTGAACACTGAAGCTTTCTTT. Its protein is CSARKTGLNTEAFF.

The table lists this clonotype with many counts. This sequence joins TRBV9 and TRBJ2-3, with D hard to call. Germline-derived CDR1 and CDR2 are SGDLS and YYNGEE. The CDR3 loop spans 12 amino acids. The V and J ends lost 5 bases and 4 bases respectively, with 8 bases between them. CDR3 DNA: TGTGCCAGCAGTGTGGAGTCAGATACGCAGTATTTT. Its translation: CASSVESDTQYF.

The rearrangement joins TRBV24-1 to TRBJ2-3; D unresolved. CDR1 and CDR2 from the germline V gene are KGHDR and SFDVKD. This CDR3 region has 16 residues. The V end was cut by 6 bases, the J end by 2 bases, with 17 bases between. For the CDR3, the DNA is TGTGCCACCAGTCGTACGACAAACCTTCTCACAGATACGCAGTATTTT. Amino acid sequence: CATSRTTNLLTDTQYF.

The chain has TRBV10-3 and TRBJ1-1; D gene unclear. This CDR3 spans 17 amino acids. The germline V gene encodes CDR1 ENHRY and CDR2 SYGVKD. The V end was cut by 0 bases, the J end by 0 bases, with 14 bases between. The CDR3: CAISESLLLGMNTEAFF. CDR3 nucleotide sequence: TGTGCCATCAGTGAGTCTCTCCTCCTAGGGATGAACACTGAAGCTTTCTTT.

The CDR3 loop reads CASSSRDSEKLFF. The CDR3 nucleotides are TGTGCCAGCAGCAGCCGGGACAGTGAAAAACTGTTTTTT. The chain carries TRBV7-9 and TRBJ1-4; 7 nucleotides align to TRBD1. Trimming took 5 bases from V and 7 from J; bases not matched to a gene: 4. Germline V gene lookup returns CDR1 SEHNR and CDR2 FQNEAQ (reference sequence). The CDR3 is 13 amino acids.

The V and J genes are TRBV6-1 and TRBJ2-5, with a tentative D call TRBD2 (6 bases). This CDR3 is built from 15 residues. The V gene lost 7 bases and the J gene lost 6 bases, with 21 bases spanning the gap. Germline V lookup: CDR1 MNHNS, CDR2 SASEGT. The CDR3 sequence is CASTDFGVAGKTQYF. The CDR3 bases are TGTGCCAGCACTGATTTCGGGGTCGCGGGGAAGACCCAGTACTTC.

CDR3 loop: CASSRRGFSTEAFF. As DNA, the CDR3 is TGTGCCAGCAGCCGTAGGGGGTTTAGCACTGAAGCTTTCTTT. The rearrangement links TRBV7-2 to TRBJ1-1; possible D gene TRBD1, 6 bases. V lost 5 bases to trimming and J lost 4 bases, with 14 bases between them. The CDR3 consists of 14 residues. Germline values: CDR1 SGHTA, CDR2 FQGNSA. The entire variable domain, with the rest obtained from reference TRBV7-2 and TRBJ1-1, is as follows: GAGVSQSPSNKVTEKGKDVELRCDPISGHTALYWYRQSLGQGLEFLIYFQGNSAPDKSGLPSDRFSAERTGGSVSTLTIQRTQQEDSAVYLCASSRRGFSTEAFFGQGTRLTVV.

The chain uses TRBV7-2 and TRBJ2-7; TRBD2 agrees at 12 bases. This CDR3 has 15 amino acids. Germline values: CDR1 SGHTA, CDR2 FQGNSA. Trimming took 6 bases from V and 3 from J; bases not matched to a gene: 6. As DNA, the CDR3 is TGTGCCAGCAGACCTCGACTAGCGGGAGTCTACGAGCAGTACTTC. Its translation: CASRPRLAGVYEQYF. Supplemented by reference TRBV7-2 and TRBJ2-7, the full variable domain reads GAGVSQSPSNKVTEKGKDVELRCDPISGHTALYWYRQSLGQGLEFLIYFQGNSAPDKSGLPSDRFSAERTGGSVSTLTIQRTQQEDSAVYLCASRPRLAGVYEQYFGPGTRLTVT.

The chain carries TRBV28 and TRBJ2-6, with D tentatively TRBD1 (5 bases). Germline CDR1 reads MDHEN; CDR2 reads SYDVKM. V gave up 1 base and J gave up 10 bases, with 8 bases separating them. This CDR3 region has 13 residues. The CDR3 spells CASSLYRSNVLTF. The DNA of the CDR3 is TGTGCCAGCAGTTTATACAGGTCTAACGTCCTGACTTTC.